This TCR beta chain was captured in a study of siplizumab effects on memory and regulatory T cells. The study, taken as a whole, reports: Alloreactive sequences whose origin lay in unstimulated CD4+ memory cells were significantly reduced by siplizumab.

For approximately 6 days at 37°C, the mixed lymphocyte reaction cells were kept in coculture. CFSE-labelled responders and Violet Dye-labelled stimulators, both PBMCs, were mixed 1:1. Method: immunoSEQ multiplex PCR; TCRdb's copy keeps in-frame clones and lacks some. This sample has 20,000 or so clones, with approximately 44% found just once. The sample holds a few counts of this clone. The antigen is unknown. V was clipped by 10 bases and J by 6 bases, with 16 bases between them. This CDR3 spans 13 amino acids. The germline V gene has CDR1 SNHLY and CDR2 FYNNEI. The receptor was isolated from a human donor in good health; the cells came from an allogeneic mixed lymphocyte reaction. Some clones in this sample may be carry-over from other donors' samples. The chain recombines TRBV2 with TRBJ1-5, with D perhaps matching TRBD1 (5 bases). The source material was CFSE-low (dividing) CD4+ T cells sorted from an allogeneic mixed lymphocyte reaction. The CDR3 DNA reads TGTGCCACCCGGGGGATGTTTGGTCAGCCCCAGCATTTT. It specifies CATRGMFGQPQHF.